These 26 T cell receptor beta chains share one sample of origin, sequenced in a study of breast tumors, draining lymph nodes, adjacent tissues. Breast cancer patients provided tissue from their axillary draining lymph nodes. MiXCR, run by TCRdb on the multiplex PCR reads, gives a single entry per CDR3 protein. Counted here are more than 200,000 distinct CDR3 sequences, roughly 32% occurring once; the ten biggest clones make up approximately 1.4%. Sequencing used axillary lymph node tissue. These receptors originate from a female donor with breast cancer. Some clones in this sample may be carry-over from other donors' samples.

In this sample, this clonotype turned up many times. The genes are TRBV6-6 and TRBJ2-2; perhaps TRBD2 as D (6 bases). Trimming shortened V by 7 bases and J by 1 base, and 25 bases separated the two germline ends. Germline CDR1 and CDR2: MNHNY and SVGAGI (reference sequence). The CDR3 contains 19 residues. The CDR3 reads CASNPSGGKGTVNTGELFF. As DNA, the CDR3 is TGTGCCAGCAACCCGTCCGGAGGGAAGGGGACCGTGAACACCGGGGAGCTGTTTTTT.

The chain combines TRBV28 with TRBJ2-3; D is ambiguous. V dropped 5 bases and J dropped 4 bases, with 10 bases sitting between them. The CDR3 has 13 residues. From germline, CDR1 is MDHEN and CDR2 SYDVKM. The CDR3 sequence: CASSSSQADTQYF. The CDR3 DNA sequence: TGTGCCAGCAGTAGTTCCCAGGCAGATACGCAGTATTTT. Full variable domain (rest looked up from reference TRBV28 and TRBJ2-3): DVKVTQSSRYLVKRTGEKVFLECVQDMDHENMFWYRQDPGLGLRLIYFSYDVKMKEKGDIPEGYSVSREKKERFSLILESASTNQTSMYLCASSSSQADTQYFGPGTRLTVL.

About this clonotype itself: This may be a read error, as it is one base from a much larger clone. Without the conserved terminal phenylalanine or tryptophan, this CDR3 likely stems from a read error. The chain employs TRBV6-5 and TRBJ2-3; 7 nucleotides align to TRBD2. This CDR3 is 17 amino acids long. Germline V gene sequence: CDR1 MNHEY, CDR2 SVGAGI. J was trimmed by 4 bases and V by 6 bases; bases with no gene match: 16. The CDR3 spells CASRRGGGPGGADTQYS. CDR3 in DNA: TGTGCCAGCAGACGCGGGGGTGGACCCGGCGGGGCAGATACGCAGTATTCT.

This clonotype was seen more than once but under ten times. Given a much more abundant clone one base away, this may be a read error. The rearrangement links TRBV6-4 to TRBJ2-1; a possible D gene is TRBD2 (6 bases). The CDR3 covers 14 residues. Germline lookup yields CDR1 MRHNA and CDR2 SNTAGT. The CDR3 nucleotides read TGTGCCAGCAGTGAGGGTCTTCGAGCGGAGGGGCAGCTCTTC. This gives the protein CASSEGLRAEGQLF.

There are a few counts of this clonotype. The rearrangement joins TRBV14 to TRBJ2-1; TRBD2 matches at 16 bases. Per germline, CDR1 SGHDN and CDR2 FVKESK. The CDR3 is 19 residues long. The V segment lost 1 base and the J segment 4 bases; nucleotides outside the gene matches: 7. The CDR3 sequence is CASSQAGLAGGPRYNEQFF. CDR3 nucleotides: TGTGCCAGCAGCCAAGCGGGACTAGCGGGAGGGCCGAGGTACAATGAGCAGTTCTTC.

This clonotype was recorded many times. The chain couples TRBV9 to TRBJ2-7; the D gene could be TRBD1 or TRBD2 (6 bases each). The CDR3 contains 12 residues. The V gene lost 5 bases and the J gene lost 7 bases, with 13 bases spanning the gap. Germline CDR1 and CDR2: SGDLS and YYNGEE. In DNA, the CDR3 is TGTGCCAGCAGTAGGGGGGCTGGAGAGCAGTACTTC. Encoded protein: CASSRGAGEQYF.

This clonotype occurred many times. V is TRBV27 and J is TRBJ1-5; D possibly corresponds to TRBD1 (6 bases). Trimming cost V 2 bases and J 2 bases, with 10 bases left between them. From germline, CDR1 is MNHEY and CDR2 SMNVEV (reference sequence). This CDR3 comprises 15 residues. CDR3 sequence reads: CASSLGGLGNQPQHF. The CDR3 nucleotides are TGTGCCAGCAGTTTAGGGGGCTTAGGCAATCAGCCCCAGCATTTT.

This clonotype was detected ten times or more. The CDR3 region has the DNA TGCAGTGCTAGGGAGGGGGTGAGCTCCTACAATGAGCAGTTCTTC. It encodes CSAREGVSSYNEQFF. The chain uses TRBV20-1 and TRBJ2-1; D may correspond to TRBD1 or TRBD2 (6 bases each). There are 15 residues in the CDR3. V was cut by 3 bases and J by 0 bases, with 12 bases left in between. CDR1 and CDR2 (germline): DFQATT, SNEGSKA (reference sequence).

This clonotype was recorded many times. The CDR3 bases are TGCGCCAGCAGCTTGCGGGGGCCCTCCTACGAGCAGTACTTC. It encodes CASSLRGPSYEQYF. This sequence joins TRBV5-1 and TRBJ2-7; D possibly uses TRBD1 or TRBD2 (6 bases each). Germline assignment: CDR1 SGHRS and CDR2 YFSETQ. The V end lost 1 base, the J end lost 0 bases, and 8 bases lay between the germline ends. This CDR3 spans 14 amino acids. Together with reference TRBV5-1 and TRBJ2-7, the CDR3 gives the full variable domain: KAGVTQTPRYLIKTRGQQVTLSCSPISGHRSVSWYQQTPGQGLQFLFEYFSETQRNKGNFPGRFSGRQFSNSRSEMNVSTLELGDSALYLCASSLRGPSYEQYFGPGTRLTVT.

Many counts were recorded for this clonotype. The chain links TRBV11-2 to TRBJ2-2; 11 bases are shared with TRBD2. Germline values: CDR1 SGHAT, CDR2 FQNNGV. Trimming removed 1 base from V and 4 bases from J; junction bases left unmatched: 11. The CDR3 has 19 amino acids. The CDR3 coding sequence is TGTGCCAGCAGCTTAGTCCCCGTAGTAGCGGGAGGGTTCACCGGGGAGCTGTTTTTT. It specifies CASSLVPVVAGGFTGELFF. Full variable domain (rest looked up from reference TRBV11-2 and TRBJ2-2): EAGVAQSPRYKIIEKRQSVAFWCNPISGHATLYWYQQILGQGPKLLIQFQNNGVVDDSQLPKDRFSAERLKGVDSTLKIQPAKLEDSAVYLCASSLVPVVAGGFTGELFFGEGSRLTVL.

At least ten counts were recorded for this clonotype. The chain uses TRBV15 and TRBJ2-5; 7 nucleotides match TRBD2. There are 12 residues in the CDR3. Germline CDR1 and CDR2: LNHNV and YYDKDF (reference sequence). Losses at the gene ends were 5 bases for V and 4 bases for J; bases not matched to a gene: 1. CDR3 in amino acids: CATSPGGETQYF. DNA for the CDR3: TGTGCCACCAGCCCGGGGGGAGAGACCCAGTACTTC.

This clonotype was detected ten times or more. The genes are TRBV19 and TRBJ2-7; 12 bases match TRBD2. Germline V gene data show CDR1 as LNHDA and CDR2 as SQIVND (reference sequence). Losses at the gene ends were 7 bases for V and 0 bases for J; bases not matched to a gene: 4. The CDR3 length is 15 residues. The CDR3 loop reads CASTPTSGSSYEQYF. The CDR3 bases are TGTGCCAGTACCCCGACTAGCGGGAGCTCCTACGAGCAGTACTTC. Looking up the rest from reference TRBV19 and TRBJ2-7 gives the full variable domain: DGGITQSPKYLFRKEGQNVTLSCEQNLNHDAMYWYRQDPGQGLRLIYYSQIVNDFQKGDIAEGYSVSREKKESFPLTVTSAQKNPTAFYLCASTPTSGSSYEQYFGPGTRLTVT.

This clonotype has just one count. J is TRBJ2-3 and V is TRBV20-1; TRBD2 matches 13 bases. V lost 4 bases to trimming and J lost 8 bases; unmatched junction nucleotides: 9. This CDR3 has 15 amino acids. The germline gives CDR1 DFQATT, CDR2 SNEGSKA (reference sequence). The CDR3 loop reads CSANQGLAGVGTQYF. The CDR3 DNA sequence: TGCAGTGCTAACCAAGGACTAGCGGGAGTGGGTACGCAGTATTTT.

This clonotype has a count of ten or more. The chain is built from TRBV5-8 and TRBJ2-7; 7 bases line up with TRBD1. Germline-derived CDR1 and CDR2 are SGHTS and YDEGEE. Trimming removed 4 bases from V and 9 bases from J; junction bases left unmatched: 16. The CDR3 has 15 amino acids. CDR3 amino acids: CASSPGTDSIRGQYF. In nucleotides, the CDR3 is TGTGCCAGCAGCCCAGGGACAGACAGTATACGAGGGCAGTACTTC.

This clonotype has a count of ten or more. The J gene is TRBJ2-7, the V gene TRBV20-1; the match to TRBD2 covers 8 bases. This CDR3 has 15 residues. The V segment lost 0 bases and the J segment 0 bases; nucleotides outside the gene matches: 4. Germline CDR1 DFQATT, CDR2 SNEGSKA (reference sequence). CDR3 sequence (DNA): TGCAGTGCTAGAGATGTAGCGGGGAGCTCCTACGAGCAGTACTTC. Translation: CSARDVAGSSYEQYF.

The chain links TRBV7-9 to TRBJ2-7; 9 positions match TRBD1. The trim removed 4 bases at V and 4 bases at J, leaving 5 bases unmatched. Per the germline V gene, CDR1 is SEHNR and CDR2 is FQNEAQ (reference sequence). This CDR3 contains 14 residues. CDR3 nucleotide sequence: TGTGCCAGCAGCTCCGGGACAGGGAGATACGAGCAGTACTTC. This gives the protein CASSSGTGRYEQYF.

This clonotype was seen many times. The CDR3 here is CASSGGNPYNEQFF. The CDR3 nucleotides are TGTGCCAGCAGCGGGGGGAACCCTTACAATGAGCAGTTCTTC. This chain uses TRBV9 with TRBJ2-1; D may match TRBD1 or TRBD2 (5 bases each). Germline CDR1 reads SGDLS; CDR2 reads YYNGEE. Trimming stripped 3 bases from V and 4 bases from J, with 11 bases between. The CDR3 is made up of 14 amino acids.

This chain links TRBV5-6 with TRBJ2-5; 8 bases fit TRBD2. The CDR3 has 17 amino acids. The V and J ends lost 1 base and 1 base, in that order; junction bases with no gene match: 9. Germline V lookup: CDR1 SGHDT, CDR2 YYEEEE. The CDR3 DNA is TGTGCCAGCAGCTTGTCTACGGGGGGGGCCTCCCAAGAGACCCAGTACTTC. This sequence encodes CASSLSTGGASQETQYF. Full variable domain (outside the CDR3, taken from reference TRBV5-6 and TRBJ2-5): DAGVTQSPTHLIKTRGQQVTLRCSPKSGHDTVSWYQQALGQGPQFIFQYYEEEERQRGNFPDRFSGHQFPNYSSELNVNALLLGDSALYLCASSLSTGGASQETQYFGPGTRLLVL.

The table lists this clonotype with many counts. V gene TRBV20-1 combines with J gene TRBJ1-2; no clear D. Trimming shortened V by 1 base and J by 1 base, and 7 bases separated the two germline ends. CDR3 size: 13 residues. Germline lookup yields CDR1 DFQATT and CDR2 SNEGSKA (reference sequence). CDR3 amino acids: CSARGSFNYGYTF. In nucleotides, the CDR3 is TGCAGTGCTAGAGGCAGCTTTAACTATGGCTACACCTTC.

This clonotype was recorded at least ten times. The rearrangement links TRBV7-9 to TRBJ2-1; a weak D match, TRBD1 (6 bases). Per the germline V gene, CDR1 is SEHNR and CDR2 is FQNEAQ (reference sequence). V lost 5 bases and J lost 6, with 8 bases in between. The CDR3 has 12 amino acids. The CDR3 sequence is CASSPQGNEQFF. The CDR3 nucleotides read TGTGCCAGCAGCCCACAGGGCAATGAGCAGTTCTTC.

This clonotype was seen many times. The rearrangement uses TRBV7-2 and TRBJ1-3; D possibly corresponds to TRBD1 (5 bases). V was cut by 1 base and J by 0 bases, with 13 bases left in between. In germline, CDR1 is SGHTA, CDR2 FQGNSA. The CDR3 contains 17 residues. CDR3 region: CASSLGGGGASGNTIYF. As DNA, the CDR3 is TGTGCCAGCAGCTTAGGGGGTGGAGGGGCCTCTGGAAACACCATATATTTT.

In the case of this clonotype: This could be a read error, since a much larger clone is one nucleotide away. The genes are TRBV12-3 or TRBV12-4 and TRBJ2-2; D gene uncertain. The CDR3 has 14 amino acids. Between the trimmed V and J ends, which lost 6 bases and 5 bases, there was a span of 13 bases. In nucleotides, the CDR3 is TGTGCCAGCAGCCCCCTTAGGCGAACCGGGGAGCTGTTTTTT. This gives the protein CASSPLRRTGELFF.

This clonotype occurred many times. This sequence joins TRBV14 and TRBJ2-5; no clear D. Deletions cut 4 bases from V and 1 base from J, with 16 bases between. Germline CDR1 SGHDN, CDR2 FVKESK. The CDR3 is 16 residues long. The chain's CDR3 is CASSPRTYPSQETQYF. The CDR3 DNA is TGTGCCAGCAGCCCCCGGACCTATCCGAGCCAAGAGACCCAGTACTTC.

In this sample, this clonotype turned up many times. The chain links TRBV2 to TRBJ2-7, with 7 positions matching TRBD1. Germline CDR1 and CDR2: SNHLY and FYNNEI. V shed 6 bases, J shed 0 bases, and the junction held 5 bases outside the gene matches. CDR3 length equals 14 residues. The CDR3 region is CASRNRGTSYEQYF. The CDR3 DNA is TGTGCCAGCAGAAACAGGGGTACCTCCTACGAGCAGTACTTC.

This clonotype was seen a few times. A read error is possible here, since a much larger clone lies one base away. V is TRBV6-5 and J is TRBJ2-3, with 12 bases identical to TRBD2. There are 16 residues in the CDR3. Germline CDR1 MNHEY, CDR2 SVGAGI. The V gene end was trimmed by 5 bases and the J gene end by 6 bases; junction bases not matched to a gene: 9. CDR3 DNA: TGTGCCAGCAGTCACTACCTAGCGGGAGGGGTGGATACGCAGTATTTT. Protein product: CASSHYLAGGVDTQYF.

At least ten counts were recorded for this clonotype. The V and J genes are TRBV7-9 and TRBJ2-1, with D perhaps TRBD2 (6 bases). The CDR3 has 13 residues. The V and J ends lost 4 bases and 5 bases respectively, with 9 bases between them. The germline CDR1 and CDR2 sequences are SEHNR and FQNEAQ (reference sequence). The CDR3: CASSSGLDNEQFF. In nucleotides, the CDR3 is TGTGCCAGCAGCTCGGGACTTGACAATGAGCAGTTCTTC.